What follows are 13 T cell receptor beta chains derived from one specimen sequenced in a study of OX40 agonist ivuxolimab in advanced cancers. Only in-frame clones appear in the TCRdb table, and some are missing; sequencing was by immunoSEQ multiplex PCR. The repertoire holds about 64,000 clones, 87% seen once, with 2.5% to 3% in the top ten. Here the sequenced sample was CD4+ or CD8+ T cells sorted from blood, taken in a trial of the OX40 agonist ivuxolimab. Receptors originate from an adult with an advanced solid tumor such as melanoma, head and neck, liver or kidney cancer.

This clone appeared a single time. This chain joins TRBV30 and TRBJ1-2; a weak D match, TRBD1 (5 bases). Germline loops: CDR1 GTSNPN, CDR2 SVGIG (reference sequence). The CDR3 consists of 14 residues. With 0 bases removed from V and 7 bases from J, the gap between germline ends came to 15 bases. The CDR3 coding sequence is TGTGCCTGGAGTGTAACAGGCACGACTGGTGGCTACACCTTC. This encodes CAWSVTGTTGGYTF.

The chain links TRBV10-3 to TRBJ1-2; 10 bases fit TRBD1. After removal of 5 bases from V and 2 bases from J, the junction contained 2 bases not matched to a gene. The length of the CDR3 is 14 residues. Germline CDR1 ENHRY, CDR2 SYGVKD. CDR3 nucleotides: TGTGCCATCAGTCCGGACAGGGGGAACTATGGCTACACCTTC. It is translated as CAISPDRGNYGYTF.

This rearrangement joins TRBV10-3 to TRBJ2-5; possibly TRBD1 for D (6 bases). There are 14 residues in the CDR3. Looked up from germline, CDR1 is ENHRY and CDR2 is SYGVKD. V lost 0 bases and J lost 5, with 10 bases in between. The CDR3 loop is CAISESGRGETQYF. In nucleotides, the CDR3 is TGTGCCATCAGTGAGTCGGGCAGGGGTGAGACCCAGTACTTC.

V and J are TRBV6-5 and TRBJ1-2, with unresolved D. Between the trimmed V and J ends, which lost 4 bases and 6 bases, there was a span of 9 bases. The CDR3 sequence is 12 residues long. CDR1 is MNHEY, CDR2 SVGAGI, per germline. The DNA of the CDR3 is TGTGCCAGCAGTTCCTTCTTCCATGGCTACACCTTC. It specifies CASSSFFHGYTF.

This CDR3 reads CASSPEGASGKNEQFF. The CDR3 DNA is TGTGCCAGCAGCCCTGAGGGGGCTAGCGGGAAGAATGAGCAGTTCTTC. The chain is built from TRBV11-3 and TRBJ2-1; the match to TRBD2 covers 9 bases. Germline V lookup: CDR1 SGHNT, CDR2 YENEEA. CDR3 length equals 16 residues. The trim removed 5 bases at V and 7 bases at J, leaving 12 bases unmatched.

This chain joins TRBV18 and TRBJ1-3; D gene uncertain. Germline lookup yields CDR1 KGHSH and CDR2 LQKENI. Between the trimmed V and J ends, which lost 3 bases and 0 bases, there was a span of 12 bases. CDR3 length: 16 amino acids. Written as DNA, the CDR3 is TGTGCCAGCTCACCGGGGTGGGCCAGCTCTGGAAACACCATATATTTT. Translating gives CASSPGWASSGNTIYF.

The chain is built from TRBV19 and TRBJ2-4; D remains ambiguous. Germline-derived CDR1 and CDR2 are LNHDA and SQIVND (reference sequence). The CDR3 is 13 residues long. V was trimmed by 9 bases and J by 9 bases, leaving 18 bases between them. Here the CDR3 reads CASRPARKRIQYF. Here the CDR3 DNA reads TGTGCCAGCAGGCCCGCCCGGAAACGCATTCAGTACTTC.

This clone occurred once. CDR3 protein: CASSFLASPLSGANVLTF. Here the CDR3 DNA reads TGTGCCAGCAGCTTCCTAGCTTCTCCCCTCTCTGGGGCCAACGTCCTGACTTTC. The chain joins TRBV7-3 to TRBJ2-6; possibly TRBD2 for D (5 bases). In germline, CDR1 is SGHTA, CDR2 FQGTGA. This CDR3 region has 18 residues. V shed 3 bases and J shed 0 bases, with 15 bases lying between them. The variable domain in full, with the rest retrieved from reference TRBV7-3 and TRBJ2-6, is GAGVSQTPSNKVTEKGKYVELRCDPISGHTALYWYRQSLGQGPEFLIYFQGTGAADDSGLPNDRFFAVRPEGSVSTLKIQRTERGDSAVYLCASSFLASPLSGANVLTFGAGSRLTVL.

V and J are TRBV7-9 and TRBJ2-1; D might be TRBD1 (7 bases). CDR1 is SEHNR and CDR2 is FQNEAQ in the germline V gene (reference sequence). This CDR3 is built from 14 residues. The V end was cut by 4 bases, the J end by 10 bases, with 17 bases between. In DNA, the CDR3 is TGTGCCAGCAGCTCGGGGGACAGTTTCGGGGAGCAGTTCTTC. Translating gives CASSSGDSFGEQFF.

This clone appeared a few times. The V gene is TRBV21-1, the J gene TRBJ1-2. TRBV21-1 represents a pseudogene. The CDR3 is 12 residues long. The CDR3 is CASSKKFHGYTF. DNA of the CDR3: TGTGCCAGCAGCAAGAAGTTCCATGGCTACACCTTC.

V is TRBV11-3 and J is TRBJ1-1; D remains ambiguous. The germline CDR1 and CDR2 sequences are SGHNT and YENEEA. The V end was cut by 0 bases, the J end by 5 bases, with 4 bases between. This CDR3 is 12 amino acids long. The CDR3 loop reads CASSLDRTEAFF. DNA for the CDR3: TGTGCCAGCAGCTTAGATCGGACTGAAGCTTTCTTT.

The V and J genes are TRBV19 and TRBJ1-6; D not resolved. V shed 1 base and J shed 10 bases, with 23 bases lying between them. Per the germline V gene, CDR1 is LNHDA and CDR2 is SQIVND (reference sequence). This CDR3 is 18 amino acids long. The CDR3 spells CASSIASDGDWQASPLHF. The CDR3 region has the DNA TGTGCCAGTAGTATAGCGTCTGACGGGGATTGGCAAGCGTCACCCCTCCACTTT.

This clone was detected a few times. The chain joins TRBV25-1 to TRBJ1-1; no reliable D call. This CDR3 region has 11 residues. Germline loops: CDR1 MGHDK, CDR2 SYGVNS. Between the trimmed V and J ends, which lost 3 bases and 3 bases, there was a span of 2 bases. The CDR3 nucleotides are TGTGCCAGCAGTGATTACACTGAAGCTTTCTTT. It encodes CASSDYTEAFF.